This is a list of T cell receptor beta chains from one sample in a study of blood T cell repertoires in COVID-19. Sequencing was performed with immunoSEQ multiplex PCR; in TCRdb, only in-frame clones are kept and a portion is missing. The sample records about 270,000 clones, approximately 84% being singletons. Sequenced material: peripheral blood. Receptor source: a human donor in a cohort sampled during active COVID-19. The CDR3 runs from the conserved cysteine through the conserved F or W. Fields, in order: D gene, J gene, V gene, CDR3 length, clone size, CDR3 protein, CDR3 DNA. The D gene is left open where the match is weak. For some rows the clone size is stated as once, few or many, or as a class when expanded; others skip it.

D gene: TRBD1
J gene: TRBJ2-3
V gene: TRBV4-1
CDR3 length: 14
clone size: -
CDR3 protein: CASSQVLTGVTQYF
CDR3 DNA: TGCGCCAGCAGCCAAGTACTCACAGGGGTTACGCAGTATTTT

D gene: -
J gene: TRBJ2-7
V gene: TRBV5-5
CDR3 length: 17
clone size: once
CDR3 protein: CASSLATSSFTLYEQYF
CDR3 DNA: TGTGCCAGCAGCTTGGCGACTAGTTCATTTACTCTCTACGAGCAGTACTTC

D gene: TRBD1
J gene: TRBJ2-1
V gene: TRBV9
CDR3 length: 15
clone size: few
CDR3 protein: CASSEAATGVNEQFF
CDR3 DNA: TGTGCCAGCAGCGAGGCCGCGACAGGGGTCAATGAGCAGTTCTTC

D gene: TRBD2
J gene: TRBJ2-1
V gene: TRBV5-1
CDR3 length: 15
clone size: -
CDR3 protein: CASSLIAGEYNEQFF
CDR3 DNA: TGCGCCAGCAGCTTGATAGCGGGGGAATACAATGAGCAGTTCTTC

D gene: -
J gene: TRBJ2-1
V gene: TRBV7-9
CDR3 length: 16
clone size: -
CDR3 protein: CASSRGQPNSYNEQFF
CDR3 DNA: TGTGCCAGCAGCCGCGGACAGCCTAACTCCTACAATGAGCAGTTCTTC

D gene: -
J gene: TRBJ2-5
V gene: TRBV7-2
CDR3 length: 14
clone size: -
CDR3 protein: CASSLYSLRETQYF
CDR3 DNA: TGTGCCAGCAGCTTATACTCGCTCAGGGAGACCCAGTACTTC

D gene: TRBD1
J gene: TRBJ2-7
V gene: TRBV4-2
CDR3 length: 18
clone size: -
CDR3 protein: CASSQDLGGQGKRSEQYF
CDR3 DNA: TGTGCCAGCAGCCAAGATCTGGGGGGACAGGGGAAGCGAAGCGAGCAGTACTTC

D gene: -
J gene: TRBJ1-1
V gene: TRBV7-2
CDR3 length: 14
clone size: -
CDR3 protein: CASSLVRGNTEAFF
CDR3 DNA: TGTGCCAGCAGCTTAGTAAGGGGAAACACTGAAGCTTTCTTT

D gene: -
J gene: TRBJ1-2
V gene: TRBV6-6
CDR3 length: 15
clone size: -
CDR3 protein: CASSYPGISNYGYTF
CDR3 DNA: TGTGCCAGCAGTTACCCGGGGATCTCTAACTATGGCTACACCTTC

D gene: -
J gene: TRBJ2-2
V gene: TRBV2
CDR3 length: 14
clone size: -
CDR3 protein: CASSEIQYTGELFF
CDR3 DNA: TGTGCCAGCAGTGAAATACAGTATACCGGGGAGCTGTTTTTT

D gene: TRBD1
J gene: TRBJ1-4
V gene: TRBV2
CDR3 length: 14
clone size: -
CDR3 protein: CASSLQGGSEKLFF
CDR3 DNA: TGTGCCAGCAGTTTGCAAGGGGGCAGTGAAAAACTGTTTTTT

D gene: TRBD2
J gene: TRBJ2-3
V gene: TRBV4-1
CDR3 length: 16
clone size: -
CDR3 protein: CASSQEGGLAADTQYF
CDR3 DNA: TGCGCCAGCAGCCAAGAGGGTGGACTAGCGGCAGATACGCAGTATTTT

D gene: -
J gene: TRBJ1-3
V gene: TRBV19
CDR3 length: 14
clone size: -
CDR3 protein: CASRPAGTGNTIYF
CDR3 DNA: TGTGCCAGTAGACCGGCAGGGACTGGAAACACCATATATTTT

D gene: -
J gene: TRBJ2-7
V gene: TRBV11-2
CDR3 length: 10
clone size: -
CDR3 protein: CASSLREQYF
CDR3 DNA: TGTGCCAGCAGCTTACGGGAGCAGTACTTC

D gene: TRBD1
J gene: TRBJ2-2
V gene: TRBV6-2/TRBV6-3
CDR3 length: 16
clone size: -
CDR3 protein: CASSYGQGGYTGELFF
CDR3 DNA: TGTGCCAGCAGTTACGGACAGGGAGGATACACCGGGGAGCTGTTTTTT

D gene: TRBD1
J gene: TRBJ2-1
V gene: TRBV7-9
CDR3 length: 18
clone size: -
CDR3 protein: CASSSPSTGEFSYNEQFF
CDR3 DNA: TGTGCCAGCAGCTCTCCCAGTACAGGGGAATTCTCCTACAATGAGCAGTTCTTC

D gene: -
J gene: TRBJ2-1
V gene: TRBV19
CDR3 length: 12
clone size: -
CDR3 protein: CASSLSGSEQFF
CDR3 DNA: TGTGCCAGTAGTTTATCCGGGAGTGAGCAGTTCTTC

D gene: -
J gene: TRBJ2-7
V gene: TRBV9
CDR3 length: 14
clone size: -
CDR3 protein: CASSPPPGSNEQYF
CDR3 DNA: TGTGCCAGCAGCCCTCCCCCGGGGAGCAACGAGCAGTACTTC

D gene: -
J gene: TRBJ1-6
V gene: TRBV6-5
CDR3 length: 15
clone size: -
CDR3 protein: CASGPGGASNSPLHF
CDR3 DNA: TGTGCCAGCGGCCCGGGGGGGGCATCGAATTCACCCCTCCACTTT